The 26 T cell receptor beta chains presented below share a single source sample, sequenced in a study of blood T cell repertoires in COVID-19. Only in-frame clones appear in the TCRdb table, and some are missing; sequencing was by immunoSEQ multiplex PCR. Of some 62,000 clones in the sample, more than 65% were seen once. The sample consisted of peripheral blood. The receptors stem from a human donor in a cohort sampled during active COVID-19.

The J gene is TRBJ2-4, the V gene TRBV29-1, with 9 bases lining up with TRBD1. CDR3 length: 15 residues. Germline V CDR1 and CDR2: SQVTM, ANQGSEA. J was trimmed by 8 bases and V by 7 bases; bases with no gene match: 15. The CDR3 DNA is TGCAGCGCCGCAGGGGACAGGGTCGAGGAGGACATTCAGTACTTC. It translates to CSAAGDRVEEDIQYF.

This clone was seen a handful of times. The rearrangement joins TRBV5-4 to TRBJ2-3; 8 positions match TRBD2. CDR3 length: 13 amino acids. CDR1 is SGHNT and CDR2 is YYREEE in the germline V gene (reference sequence). V shed 2 bases, J shed 6 bases, and the junction held 2 bases outside the gene matches. This CDR3 is CASSFSGADTQYF. DNA for the CDR3: TGTGCCAGCAGCTTTAGCGGGGCTGATACGCAGTATTTT.

The rearrangement joins TRBV6-2 or TRBV6-3 to TRBJ2-7; 7 nucleotides match TRBD1. CDR3 size: 15 residues. Germline CDR1 reads MNHEY; CDR2 reads SVGEGT. J gave up 2 bases and V 0 bases, and 4 bases lay outside the gene matches. The CDR3 coding sequence is TGTGCCAGCAGTTACTCGCCGGGACAGACCTACGAGCAGTACTTC. Protein: CASSYSPGQTYEQYF.

This chain connects TRBV5-6 to TRBJ1-3; D may be TRBD1 (6 bases). Trimming took 4 bases from V and 4 from J, leaving 12 bases between them. The CDR3 consists of 14 residues. Germline V gene lookup returns CDR1 SGHDT and CDR2 YYEEEE. The CDR3 DNA follows: TGTGCCAGCAGCATACGGACAGCAGGAAACACCATATATTTT. Translation gives CASSIRTAGNTIYF. The full variable domain, its missing parts supplied by reference TRBV5-6 and TRBJ1-3, is DAGVTQSPTHLIKTRGQQVTLRCSPKSGHDTVSWYQQALGQGPQFIFQYYEEEERQRGNFPDRFSGHQFPNYSSELNVNALLLGDSALYLCASSIRTAGNTIYFGEGSWLTVV.

Only a few counts were recorded for this clone. CDR3 in DNA: TGTGCCTGGAGCAGGGGGCGAATGGCCGGGGAGCTGTTTTTT. Its protein product is CAWSRGRMAGELFF. This chain links TRBV30 with TRBJ2-2; 8 bases line up with TRBD1. The CDR3 covers 14 residues. In germline, CDR1 is GTSNPN, CDR2 SVGIG (reference sequence). J gave up 6 bases and V 3 bases, and 6 bases lay outside the gene matches.

V gene TRBV6-2 or TRBV6-3 combines with J gene TRBJ2-7, with TRBD2 identical over 8 bases. Germline V lookup: CDR1 MNHEY, CDR2 SVGEGT. V shed 1 base, J shed 6 bases, and the junction held 8 bases outside the gene matches. The CDR3 length is 15 residues. This CDR3 reads CASSYLPGGLSEQYF. The CDR3, as DNA: TGTGCCAGCAGTTACTTGCCGGGGGGGCTCTCCGAGCAGTACTTC.

The rearrangement links TRBV5-1 to TRBJ1-6; D gene unclear. Per the germline V gene, CDR1 is SGHRS and CDR2 is YFSETQ. V shed 4 bases and J shed 6 bases, with 17 bases lying between them. The CDR3 loop spans 16 amino acids. Here the CDR3 reads CASSLRAGDLNSPLHF. The CDR3 nucleotides read TGCGCCAGCAGCCTGCGAGCGGGAGACCTTAATTCACCCCTCCACTTT.

CDR3 sequence (DNA): TGTGCCACCAGCAGAGGGGCTACAGATACGCAGTATTTT. It yields the protein CATSRGATDTQYF. The V call is TRBV15, the J call TRBJ2-3; no reliable D call. The CDR3 sequence is 13 residues long. Looked up from germline, CDR1 is LNHNV and CDR2 is YYDKDF (reference sequence). Trimming shortened V by 1 base and J by 3 bases, and 5 bases separated the two germline ends.

The chain carries TRBV19 and TRBJ1-1; TRBD1 aligns across 7 bases. This CDR3 is 15 amino acids long. With 7 bases clipped from V and 0 bases from J, the junction kept 8 bases outside the gene matches. The germline gives CDR1 LNHDA, CDR2 SQIVND (reference sequence). Here the CDR3 reads CASITSDRLNTEAFF. In nucleotides, the CDR3 is TGTGCCAGTATCACTTCGGACAGGTTGAACACTGAAGCTTTCTTT.

A single count supports this clone. The rearrangement joins TRBV5-4 to TRBJ2-2, with a possible D match to TRBD1 (5 bases). The CDR3 totals 13 residues. Germline CDR1 SGHNT, CDR2 YYREEE (reference sequence). Trimming cost V 4 bases and J 4 bases, with 8 bases left between them. The CDR3 nucleotides read TGTGCCAGCAGCGAAGACAGCACCGGGGAGCTGTTTTTT. This sequence encodes CASSEDSTGELFF. Based on the CDR3 plus reference TRBV5-4 and TRBJ2-2, the full variable domain is ETGVTQSPTHLIKTRGQQVTLRCSSQSGHNTVSWYQQALGQGPQFIFQYYREEENGRGNFPPRFSGLQFPNYSSELNVNALELDDSALYLCASSEDSTGELFFGEGSRLTVL.

This rearrangement joins TRBV7-9 to TRBJ2-7; D not certain. V was clipped by 4 bases and J by 4 bases, with 11 bases between them. Germline loops: CDR1 SEHNR, CDR2 FQNEAQ (reference sequence). The CDR3 contains 13 residues. CDR3 region: CASSSTEAYEQYF. CDR3 sequence (DNA): TGTGCCAGCAGCTCCACTGAGGCATACGAGCAGTACTTC.

The rearrangement links TRBV4-2 to TRBJ1-4; D gene ambiguous. Looked up from germline, CDR1 is LGHNA and CDR2 is YNFKEQ. Trimming left V 0 bases short and J 8 bases short, with 16 bases between. The CDR3 covers 16 residues. CDR3 loop: CASSQDISRSEEKLFF. The CDR3 DNA follows: TGTGCCAGCAGCCAAGATATAAGTCGATCCGAGGAAAAACTGTTTTTT.

The V and J genes are TRBV27 and TRBJ2-3, with TRBD1 matching 8 bases. The trim removed 3 bases at V and 6 bases at J, leaving 8 bases unmatched. Germline V lookup: CDR1 MNHEY, CDR2 SMNVEV (reference sequence). The CDR3 length is 15 residues. CDR3 nucleotide sequence: TGTGCCAGCAGTTTCCGACAGGGGTATCTCGATACGCAGTATTTT. It codes for CASSFRQGYLDTQYF.

V usage is TRBV27 and J usage is TRBJ1-4, with D tentatively TRBD1 (5 bases). Trimming stripped 6 bases from V and 0 bases from J, with 11 bases between. This CDR3 is built from 15 residues. Germline V gives CDR1 MNHEY, CDR2 SMNVEV (reference sequence). The CDR3 sequence is CASRAGLATNEKLFF. Written as DNA, the CDR3 is TGTGCCAGCAGAGCGGGACTCGCAACTAATGAAAAACTGTTTTTT.

The chain carries TRBV9 and TRBJ2-2; 9 bases line up with TRBD2. The CDR3 is 16 residues long. Per germline, CDR1 SGDLS and CDR2 YYNGEE. J gave up 4 bases and V 0 bases, and 4 bases lay outside the gene matches. The CDR3 bases are TGTGCCAGCAGCGTAGATATTAGCGGGAGCACCGGGGAGCTGTTTTTT. This gives the protein CASSVDISGSTGELFF.

J is TRBJ2-7 and V is TRBV21-1; the table names TRBD1, a call not compared with the DNA. TRBV21-1 is classified as a pseudogene. The CDR3 consists of 15 residues. CDR3: CASIQGADWFYEQYF. The CDR3, as DNA: TGTGCCAGCATCCAGGGGGCAGATTGGTTCTACGAGCAGTACTTC.

This clone was observed a few times. The J gene is TRBJ1-4, the V gene TRBV19; no definite D call. The CDR3 totals 14 residues. Trimming stripped 3 bases from V and 3 bases from J, with 8 bases between. Per the germline V gene, CDR1 is LNHDA and CDR2 is SQIVND (reference sequence). The CDR3 here is CASSISVANEKLFF. In DNA form, the CDR3 reads TGTGCCAGTAGTATCTCCGTTGCTAATGAAAAACTGTTTTTT.

The chain combines TRBV21-1 with TRBJ2-1; TRBD1 is taken as the D call from the table, unchecked against the DNA. TRBV21-1 is designated a pseudogene. The CDR3 has 16 residues. CDR3 sequence (DNA): TGTGCCAGCAGCAGACAGGGACGCAAGACCTACAATGAGCAGTTCTTC. It encodes CASSRQGRKTYNEQFF.

In its sample, this clone was seen a few times. The chain links TRBV7-9 to TRBJ1-4; D ambiguous. This CDR3 is 14 amino acids long. Germline assignment: CDR1 SEHNR and CDR2 FQNEAQ (reference sequence). The germline V and J ends were trimmed by 4 bases and 7 bases, with 13 bases remaining between them. CDR3 sequence: CASSSDIDAEKLFF. The CDR3 coding sequence is TGTGCCAGCAGCTCTGACATCGACGCTGAAAAACTGTTTTTT.

This clone was counted a few times. The chain couples TRBV19 to TRBJ2-1; a possible D gene is TRBD2 (5 bases). The germline gives CDR1 LNHDA, CDR2 SQIVND (reference sequence). The CDR3 totals 15 residues. Between the trimmed V and J ends, which lost 5 bases and 5 bases, there was a span of 16 bases. In DNA form, the CDR3 reads TGTGCCAGTAGTCCCCAACTCCCGGGGAACAATGAGCAGTTCTTC. It codes for CASSPQLPGNNEQFF.

The chain carries TRBV28 and TRBJ2-3; 10 bases match TRBD2. The V gene end was trimmed by 5 bases and the J gene end by 11 bases; junction bases not matched to a gene: 16. Germline V gene data show CDR1 as MDHEN and CDR2 as SYDVKM. The CDR3 has 16 residues. The CDR3 DNA reads as TGTGCCAGCAGTACCGGTCAGCGGGGGGGCGTTGTTTGGCAGTATTTT. It is translated as CASSTGQRGGVVWQYF.

The chain recombines TRBV30 with TRBJ1-2; D is uncertain. Germline assignment: CDR1 GTSNPN and CDR2 SVGIG (reference sequence). V was pared by 3 bases and J by 8 bases, with 10 bases between. The length of the CDR3 is 11 residues. The CDR3 sequence is CAWSVGGGYTF. CDR3 nucleotide sequence: TGTGCCTGGAGCGTCGGCGGCGGCTACACCTTC.

The gene calls are TRBV6-1 and TRBJ2-7; a weak D match, TRBD1 (6 bases). CDR3 length equals 16 residues. Germline V gene data show CDR1 as MNHNS and CDR2 as SASEGT. V lost 0 bases and J lost 2, with 14 bases in between. CDR3 sequence: CASSEARLGAAYEQYF. For the CDR3, the DNA is TGTGCCAGCAGTGAAGCGCGTTTGGGGGCAGCCTACGAGCAGTACTTC.

The rearrangement uses TRBV28 and TRBJ2-7, with D possibly being TRBD2 (5 bases). CDR1 MDHEN and CDR2 SYDVKM come from the germline V gene. This CDR3 is 14 amino acids long. Trimming removed 5 bases at V and 4 bases at J, with 15 bases between. The CDR3 sequence is CASSPIGVVYEQYF. In DNA form, the CDR3 reads TGTGCCAGCAGTCCCATCGGGGTGGTATACGAGCAGTACTTC.

The chain couples TRBV27 to TRBJ2-7, with 9 bases that match TRBD2. CDR1 and CDR2 from the germline V gene are MNHEY and SMNVEV (reference sequence). V shed 3 bases and J 7 bases; nucleotides not matched to a gene: 7. The CDR3 spans 14 residues. The CDR3: CASSLRRGGREQYF. The CDR3 nucleotides are TGTGCCAGCAGTTTGCGGCGGGGGGGCCGAGAGCAGTACTTC.

This clone was observed once. The chain uses TRBV6-1 and TRBJ2-7; 12 bases map to TRBD1. With 2 bases clipped from V and 8 bases from J, the junction kept 7 bases outside the gene matches. From germline, CDR1 is MNHNS and CDR2 SASEGT. This CDR3 comprises 15 residues. The CDR3 loop is CASSEPGQGAWKQYF. The CDR3 DNA reads as TGTGCCAGCAGTGAACCGGGACAGGGGGCTTGGAAGCAGTACTTC.